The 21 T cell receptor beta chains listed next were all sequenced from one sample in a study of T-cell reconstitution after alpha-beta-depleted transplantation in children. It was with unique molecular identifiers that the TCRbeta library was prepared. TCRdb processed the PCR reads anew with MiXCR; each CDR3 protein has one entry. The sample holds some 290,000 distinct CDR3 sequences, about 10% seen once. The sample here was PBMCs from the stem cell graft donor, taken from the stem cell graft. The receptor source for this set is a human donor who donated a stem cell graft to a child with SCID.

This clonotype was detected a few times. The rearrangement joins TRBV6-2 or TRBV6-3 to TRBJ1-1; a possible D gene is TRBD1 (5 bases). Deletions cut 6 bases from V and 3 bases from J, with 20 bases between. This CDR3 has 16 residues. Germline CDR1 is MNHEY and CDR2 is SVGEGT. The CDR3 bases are TGTGCCAGCAGCCCGATGCTGGGCAAAGGGGACACTGAAGCTTTCTTT. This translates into CASSPMLGKGDTEAFF.

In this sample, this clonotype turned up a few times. The CDR3 reads CASSLMAGTSYNEQFF. CDR3 sequence (DNA): TGCGCCAGCAGTTTGATGGCGGGAACCTCCTACAATGAGCAGTTCTTC. The chain employs TRBV5-1 and TRBJ2-1, with D possibly being TRBD2 (6 bases). V was clipped by 5 bases and J by 0 bases, with 15 bases between them. The CDR3 covers 16 residues. Germline loops: CDR1 SGHRS, CDR2 YFSETQ.

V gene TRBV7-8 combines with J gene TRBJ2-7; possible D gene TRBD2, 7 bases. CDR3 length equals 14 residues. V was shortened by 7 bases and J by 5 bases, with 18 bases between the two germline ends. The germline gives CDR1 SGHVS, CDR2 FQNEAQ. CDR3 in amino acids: CASKNREGIDEQYF. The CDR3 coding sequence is TGTGCCAGCAAAAACAGGGAGGGTATCGACGAGCAGTACTTC.

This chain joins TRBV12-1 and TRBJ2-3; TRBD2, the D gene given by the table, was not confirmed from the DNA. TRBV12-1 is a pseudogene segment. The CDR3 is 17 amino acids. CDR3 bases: TGTGCCATCAGCTCCGTGTTCCGGCGGGGGGTCACAGATACGCAGTATTTT. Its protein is CAISSVFRRGVTDTQYF.

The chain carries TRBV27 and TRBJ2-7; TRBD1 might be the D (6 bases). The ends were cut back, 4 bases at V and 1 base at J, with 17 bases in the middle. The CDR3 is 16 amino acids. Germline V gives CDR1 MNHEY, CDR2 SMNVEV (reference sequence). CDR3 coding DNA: TGTGCCAGCAGTTCCCGACGACAGGCCTCTTCCTACGAGCAGTACTTC. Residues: CASSSRRQASSYEQYF.

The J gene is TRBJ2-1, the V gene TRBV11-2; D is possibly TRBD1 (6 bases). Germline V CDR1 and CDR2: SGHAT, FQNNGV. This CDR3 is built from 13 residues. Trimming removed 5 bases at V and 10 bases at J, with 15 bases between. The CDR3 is CASSRTQGGEQFF. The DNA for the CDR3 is TGTGCCAGCAGCCGAACACAGGGCGGGGAGCAGTTCTTC.

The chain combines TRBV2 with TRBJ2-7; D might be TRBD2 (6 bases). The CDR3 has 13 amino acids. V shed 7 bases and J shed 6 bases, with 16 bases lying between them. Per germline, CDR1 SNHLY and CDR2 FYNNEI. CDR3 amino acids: CASISWGVGEQYF. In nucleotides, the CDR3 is TGTGCCAGCATTTCATGGGGGGTCGGCGAGCAGTACTTC.

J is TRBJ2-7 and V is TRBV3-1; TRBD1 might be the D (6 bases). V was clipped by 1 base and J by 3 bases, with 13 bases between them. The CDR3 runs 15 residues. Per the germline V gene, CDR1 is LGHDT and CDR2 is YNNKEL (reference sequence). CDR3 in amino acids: CASSQGPDSLYEQYF. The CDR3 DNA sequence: TGTGCCAGCAGCCAAGGACCGGACAGTCTCTACGAGCAGTACTTC.

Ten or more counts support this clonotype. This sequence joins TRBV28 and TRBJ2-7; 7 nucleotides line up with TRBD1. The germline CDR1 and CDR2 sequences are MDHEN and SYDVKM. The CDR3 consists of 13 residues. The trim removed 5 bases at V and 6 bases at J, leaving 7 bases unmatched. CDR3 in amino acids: CASSPDHRGEQYF. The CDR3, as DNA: TGTGCCAGCAGTCCCGACCACAGGGGCGAGCAGTACTTC.

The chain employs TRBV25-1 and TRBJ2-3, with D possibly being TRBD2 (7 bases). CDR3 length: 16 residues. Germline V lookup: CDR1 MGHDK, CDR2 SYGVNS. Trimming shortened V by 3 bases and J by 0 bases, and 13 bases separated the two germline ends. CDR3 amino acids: CASSEWGGPSTDTQYF. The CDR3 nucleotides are TGTGCCAGCAGTGAGTGGGGGGGGCCAAGCACAGATACGCAGTATTTT.

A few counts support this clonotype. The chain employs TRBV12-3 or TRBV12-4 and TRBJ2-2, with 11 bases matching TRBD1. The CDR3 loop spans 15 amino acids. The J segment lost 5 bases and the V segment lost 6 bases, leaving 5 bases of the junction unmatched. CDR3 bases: TGTGCCAGCAGGGACAGGGGGCTCGGAACCGGGGAGCTGTTTTTT. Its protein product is CASRDRGLGTGELFF.

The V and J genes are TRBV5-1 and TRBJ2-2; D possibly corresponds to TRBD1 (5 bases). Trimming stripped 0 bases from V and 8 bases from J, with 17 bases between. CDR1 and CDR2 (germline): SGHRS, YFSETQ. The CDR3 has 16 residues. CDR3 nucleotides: TGCGCCAGCAGCTTGGAGGGTGCTGCGACAGCAGGGGAGCTGTTTTTT. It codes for CASSLEGAATAGELFF.

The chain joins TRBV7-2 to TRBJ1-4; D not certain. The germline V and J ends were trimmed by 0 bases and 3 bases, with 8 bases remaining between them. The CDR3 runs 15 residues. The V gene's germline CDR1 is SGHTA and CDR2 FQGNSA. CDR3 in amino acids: CASSLALGSNEKLFF. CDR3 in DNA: TGTGCCAGCAGCTTAGCTTTGGGGTCTAATGAAAAACTGTTTTTT. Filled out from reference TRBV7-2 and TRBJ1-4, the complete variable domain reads GAGVSQSPSNKVTEKGKDVELRCDPISGHTALYWYRQSLGQGLEFLIYFQGNSAPDKSGLPSDRFSAERTGGSVSTLTIQRTQQEDSAVYLCASSLALGSNEKLFFGSGTQLSVL.

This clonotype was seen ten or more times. This CDR3 is CASGLVEGNGYTF. The CDR3 DNA follows: TGTGCTAGTGGTTTGGTAGAGGGAAACGGCTACACCTTC. The chain has TRBV12-5 and TRBJ1-2; D gene ambiguous. The CDR3 contains 13 residues. Trimming cost V 0 bases and J 8 bases, with 10 bases left between them. The germline CDR1 and CDR2 sequences are LGHNT and FRNRAP.

The CDR3 region is CASSTWSNTGELFF. As DNA, the CDR3 is TGTGCCAGCTCGACGTGGTCGAACACCGGGGAGCTGTTTTTT. V and J are TRBV27 and TRBJ2-2; D unclear. The CDR3 contains 14 residues. The V end was cut by 8 bases, the J end by 0 bases, with 10 bases between. Germline V gene sequence: CDR1 MNHEY, CDR2 SMNVEV (reference sequence).

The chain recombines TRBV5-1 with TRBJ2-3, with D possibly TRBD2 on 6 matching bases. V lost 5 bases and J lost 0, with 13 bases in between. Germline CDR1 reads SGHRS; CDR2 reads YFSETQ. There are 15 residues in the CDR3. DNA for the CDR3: TGCGCCAGCAGGTCGGGGGAGACAAGCACAGATACGCAGTATTTT. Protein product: CASRSGETSTDTQYF. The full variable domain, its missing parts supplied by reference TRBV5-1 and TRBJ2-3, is KAGVTQTPRYLIKTRGQQVTLSCSPISGHRSVSWYQQTPGQGLQFLFEYFSETQRNKGNFPGRFSGRQFSNSRSEMNVSTLELGDSALYLCASRSGETSTDTQYFGPGTRLTVL.

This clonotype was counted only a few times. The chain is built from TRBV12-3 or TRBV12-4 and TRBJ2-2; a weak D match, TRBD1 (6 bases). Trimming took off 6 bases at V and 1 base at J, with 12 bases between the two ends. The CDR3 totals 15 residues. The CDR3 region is CASRKIQGNTGELFF. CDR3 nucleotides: TGTGCCAGCAGAAAGATACAGGGGAACACCGGGGAGCTGTTTTTT.

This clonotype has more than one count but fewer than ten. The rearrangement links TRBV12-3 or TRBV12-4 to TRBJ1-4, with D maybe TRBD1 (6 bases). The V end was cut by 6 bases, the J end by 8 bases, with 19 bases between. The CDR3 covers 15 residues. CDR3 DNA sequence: TGTGCCAGCAGCCTTAGACAATCAGGGGTGGAAAAACTGTTTTTT. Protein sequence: CASSLRQSGVEKLFF.

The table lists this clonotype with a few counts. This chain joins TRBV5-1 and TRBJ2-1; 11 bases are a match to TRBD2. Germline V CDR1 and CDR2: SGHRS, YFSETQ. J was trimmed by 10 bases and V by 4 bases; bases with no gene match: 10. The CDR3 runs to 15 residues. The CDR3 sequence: CASSLSGGALWEQFF. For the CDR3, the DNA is TGCGCCAGCAGCCTTAGCGGGGGGGCCCTCTGGGAGCAGTTCTTC.

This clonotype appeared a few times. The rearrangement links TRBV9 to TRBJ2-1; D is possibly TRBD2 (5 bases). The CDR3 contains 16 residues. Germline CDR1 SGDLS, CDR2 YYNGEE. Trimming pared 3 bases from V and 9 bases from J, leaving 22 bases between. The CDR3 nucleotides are TGTGCCAGCAGCGGCGACCGGGCCAAGGCCGGAGGTGAGCAGTTCTTC. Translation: CASSGDRAKAGGEQFF.

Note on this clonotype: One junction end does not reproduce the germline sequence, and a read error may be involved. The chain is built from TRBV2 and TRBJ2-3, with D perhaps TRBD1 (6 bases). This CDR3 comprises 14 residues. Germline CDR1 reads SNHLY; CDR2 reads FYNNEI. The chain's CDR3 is CASSVQGPKDTEYF. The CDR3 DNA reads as TGTGCCAGCAGTGTACAGGGACCCAAAGATACGGAGTATTTT.